These T cell receptor beta chains were read from a single sample in a study of T-cell reconstitution after alpha-beta-depleted transplantation in children. One entry per CDR3 protein, called by TCRdb with MiXCR from the PCR reads. The data contain 550,000 to 800,000 distinct CDR3 sequences, 10% to 15% of them singletons. The sample here was PBMCs, taken before TCRalphabeta/CD19-depleted stem cell transplant. The receptor source for this set is a girl under 10 years old with congenital amegakaryocytic thrombocytopenia, due to receive a stem cell transplant. CDR3s include the opening cysteine and the closing phenylalanine or tryptophan. A D gene is named only where the DNA matches it firmly. Clone sizes are given selectively: once, few, many, or a class where the clone is expanded.

.	TRBV5-1	.	TRBJ2-1	CASRDRPPGYNEQFF	TGCGCCAGCAGGGATCGACCGCCGGGGTACAATGAGCAGTTCTTC
.	TRBV25-1	.	TRBJ2-7	CASGGGRDLVDEQYF	TGTGCCAGCGGAGGAGGCAGGGATTTAGTCGACGAGCAGTACTTC
many	TRBV5-1	.	TRBJ2-2	CASSQQGRGTGELFF	TGCGCCAGCAGCCAACAGGGCCGAGGCACCGGGGAGCTGTTTTTT
few	TRBV11-2	.	TRBJ2-6	CASSLGGRTSSGANVLTF	TGTGCCAGCAGCTTAGGTGGCCGGACGAGCTCTGGGGCCAACGTCCTGACTTTC
many	TRBV11-2	TRBD2	TRBJ2-1	CASSLWGLAGVGSYNEQFF	TGTGCCAGCAGCTTGTGGGGACTAGCGGGAGTCGGCTCCTACAATGAGCAGTTCTTC
few	TRBV19	.	TRBJ2-5	CASQDVETQYF	TGTGCCAGTCAGGACGTGGAGACCCAGTACTTC
many	TRBV20-1	TRBD2	TRBJ2-3	CSANRDKRPSGSTDTQYF	TGCAGTGCCAACCGAGACAAGCGGCCTAGCGGGAGCACAGATACGCAGTATTTT
.	TRBV20-1	TRBD2	TRBJ2-5	CSARGTSGSFETQYF	TGCAGTGCTAGAGGGACTAGCGGGAGTTTTGAGACCCAGTACTTC
many	TRBV20-1	TRBD2	TRBJ2-3	CSARASGRTDTQYF	TGCAGTGCTAGAGCCAGCGGGAGAACAGATACGCAGTATTTT
.	TRBV14	.	TRBJ2-5	CASSQEPGRRETQYF	TGTGCCAGCAGCCAAGAACCAGGGAGAAGAGAGACCCAGTACTTC
.	TRBV12-3/TRBV12-4	.	TRBJ2-5	CASRLRETQYF	TGTGCCAGCAGACTTCGGGAGACCCAGTACTTC